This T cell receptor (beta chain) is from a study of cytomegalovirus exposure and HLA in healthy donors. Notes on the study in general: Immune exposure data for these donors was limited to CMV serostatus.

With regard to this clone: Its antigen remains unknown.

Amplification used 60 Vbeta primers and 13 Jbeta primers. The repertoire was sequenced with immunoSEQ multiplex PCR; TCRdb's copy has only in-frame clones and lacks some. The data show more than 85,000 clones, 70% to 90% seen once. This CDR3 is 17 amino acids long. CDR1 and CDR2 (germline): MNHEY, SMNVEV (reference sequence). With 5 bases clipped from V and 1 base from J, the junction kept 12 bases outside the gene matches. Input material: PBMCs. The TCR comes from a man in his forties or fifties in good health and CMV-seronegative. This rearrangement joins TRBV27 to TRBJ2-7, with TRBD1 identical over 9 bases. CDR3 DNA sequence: TGTGCCAGCAGTCCCCGGACAGGGGCAGGGGGGTCCTACGAGCAGTACTTC. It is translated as CASSPRTGAGGSYEQYF.